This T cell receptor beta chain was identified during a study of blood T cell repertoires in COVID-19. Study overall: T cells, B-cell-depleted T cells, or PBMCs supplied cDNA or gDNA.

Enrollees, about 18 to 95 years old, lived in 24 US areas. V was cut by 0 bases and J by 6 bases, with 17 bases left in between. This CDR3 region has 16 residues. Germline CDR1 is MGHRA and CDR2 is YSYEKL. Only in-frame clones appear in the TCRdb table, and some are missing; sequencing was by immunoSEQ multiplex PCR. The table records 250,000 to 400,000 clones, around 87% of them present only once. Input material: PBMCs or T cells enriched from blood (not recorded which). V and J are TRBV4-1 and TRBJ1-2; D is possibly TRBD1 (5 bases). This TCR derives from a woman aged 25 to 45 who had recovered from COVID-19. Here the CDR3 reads CASSQDIRDREDGYTF. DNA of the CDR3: TGCGCCAGCAGCCAAGATATCAGGGATCGCGAAGATGGCTACACCTTC.